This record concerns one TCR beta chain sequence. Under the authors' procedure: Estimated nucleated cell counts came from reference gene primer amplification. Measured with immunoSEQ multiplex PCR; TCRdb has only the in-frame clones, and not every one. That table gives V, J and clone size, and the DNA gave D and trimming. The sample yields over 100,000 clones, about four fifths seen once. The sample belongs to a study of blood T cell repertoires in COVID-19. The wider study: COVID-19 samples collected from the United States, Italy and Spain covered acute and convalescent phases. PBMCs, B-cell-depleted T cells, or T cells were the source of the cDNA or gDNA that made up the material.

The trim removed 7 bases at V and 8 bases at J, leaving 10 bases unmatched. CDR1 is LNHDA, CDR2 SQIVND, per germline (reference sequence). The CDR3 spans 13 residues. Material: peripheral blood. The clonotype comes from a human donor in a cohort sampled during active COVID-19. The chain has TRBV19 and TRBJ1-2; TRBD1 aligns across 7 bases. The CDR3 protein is CASTRTGDRGYTF. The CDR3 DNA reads TGTGCCAGTACCCGGACAGGAGATAGGGGCTACACCTTC.